One and the same sample provided the 22 T cell receptor beta chains below, sequenced in a study of spatial heterogeneity in lung cancer. In TCRdb, the 5' RACE reads were re-called with MiXCR into one record per CDR3 protein. The repertoire holds 30,000 to 45,000 distinct CDR3 sequences, with roughly 3% as singletons. The time point is: sample taken at primary tumor resection. Sequences were derived from normal lung tissue next to the tumor, sampled at surgery. The origin of the receptors is a male donor with early-stage non-small cell lung cancer.

The table lists this clonotype with many counts. In DNA form, the CDR3 reads TGCAGTGCTAGAGAGAAGGGGCAGGGGACTAACTATGGCTACACCTTC. Its translation: CSAREKGQGTNYGYTF. The chain has TRBV20-1 and TRBJ1-2; weak D call: TRBD1 (6 bases). The CDR3 runs to 16 residues. Germline V gene sequence: CDR1 DFQATT, CDR2 SNEGSKA (reference sequence). Between the trimmed V and J ends, which lost 0 bases and 0 bases, there was a span of 14 bases.

This clonotype was seen more than once but under ten times. J is TRBJ1-2 and V is TRBV6-5; D ambiguous. Germline V CDR1 and CDR2: MNHEY, SVGAGI. The CDR3 spans 14 residues. Trimming pared 4 bases from V and 4 bases from J, leaving 13 bases between. CDR3 region: CASSLLPYLYGYTF. In DNA form, the CDR3 reads TGTGCCAGCAGTTTGCTGCCTTATCTCTATGGCTACACCTTC.

This clonotype occurred a few times. The gene calls are TRBV7-9 and TRBJ2-3; the match to TRBD2 covers 9 bases. Germline V gene sequence: CDR1 SEHNR, CDR2 FQNEAQ (reference sequence). Trimming cost V 4 bases and J 1 base; bases outside gene matches: 6. The CDR3 is 16 amino acids. The CDR3 region is CASSYRLAEGTDTQYF. In nucleotides, the CDR3 is TGTGCCAGCAGCTATCGACTAGCGGAGGGCACAGATACGCAGTATTTT.

This clonotype appeared a few times. The chain is built from TRBV2 and TRBJ2-1; 14 bases match TRBD2. Germline V gene data show CDR1 as SNHLY and CDR2 as FYNNEI. Germline trimming cut 6 bases from V and 0 bases from J; bases unmatched to any gene: 1. The CDR3 is 16 amino acids. Here the CDR3 reads CASRGTSGSSYNEQFF. The DNA of the CDR3 is TGTGCCAGCAGGGGGACTAGCGGGAGCTCCTACAATGAGCAGTTCTTC. The whole variable domain, remainder taken from reference TRBV2 and TRBJ2-1, is EPEVTQTPSHQVTQMGQEVILRCVPISNHLYFYWYRQILGQKVEFLVSFYNNEISEKSEIFDDQFSVERPDGSNFTLKIRSTKLEDSAMYFCASRGTSGSSYNEQFFGPGTRLTVL.

A few counts support this clonotype. The chain has TRBV29-1 and TRBJ2-3; the match to TRBD2 covers 11 bases. The CDR3 has 14 amino acids. The germline V gene has CDR1 SQVTM and CDR2 ANQGSEA. The V segment lost 7 bases and the J segment 1 base; nucleotides outside the gene matches: 4. In DNA form, the CDR3 reads TGCAGCGCCTCACTAGCGGGAGGCACAGATACGCAGTATTTT. Encoded protein: CSASLAGGTDTQYF.

This clonotype was recorded at least ten times. The chain combines TRBV6-1 with TRBJ2-1, with 7 bases lining up with TRBD1. With V trimmed by 6 bases and J by 3 bases, 2 bases remained unmatched. CDR3 length: 13 amino acids. Germline assignment: CDR1 MNHNS and CDR2 SASEGT. The CDR3 DNA reads as TGTGCCAGCAGACGGGACAGCTACAATGAGCAGTTCTTC. Amino acid sequence: CASRRDSYNEQFF.

This clonotype was picked up many times. The chain couples TRBV4-1 to TRBJ2-5, with D unresolved. This CDR3 is 13 amino acids long. Germline lookup yields CDR1 MGHRA and CDR2 YSYEKL. The V end was cut by 0 bases, the J end by 2 bases, with 4 bases between. CDR3 residues: CASSQEAQETQYF. The DNA of the CDR3 is TGCGCCAGCAGCCAAGAGGCTCAAGAGACCCAGTACTTC.

The sample holds many counts of this clonotype. CDR3 sequence reads: CASSTRTGGLNQPQHF. The CDR3 DNA follows: TGTGCCAGCAGTACCCGGACAGGGGGATTAAATCAGCCCCAGCATTTT. This chain uses TRBV27 with TRBJ1-5; 10 nucleotides align to TRBD1. Germline V gives CDR1 MNHEY, CDR2 SMNVEV (reference sequence). V lost 5 bases, J lost 4 bases, and 8 bases stayed unmatched. This CDR3 contains 16 residues.

This clonotype is medium-sized. The chain links TRBV12-3 or TRBV12-4 to TRBJ1-1; D unresolved. With 3 bases removed from V and 5 bases from J, the gap between germline ends came to 7 bases. CDR3 length: 12 amino acids. The CDR3 loop reads CASSFGLTEAFF. DNA for the CDR3: TGTGCCAGCAGTTTCGGCCTGACTGAAGCTTTCTTT.

This clonotype was picked up many times. The V and J genes are TRBV5-1 and TRBJ2-1; possibly TRBD2 for D (5 bases). Per the germline V gene, CDR1 is SGHRS and CDR2 is YFSETQ. This CDR3 has 17 residues. Trimming took 4 bases from V and 0 from J, leaving 17 bases between them. The CDR3 region is CASSSGLSTSSYNEQFF. The DNA of the CDR3 is TGCGCCAGCAGCAGTGGACTCTCAACGAGCTCCTACAATGAGCAGTTCTTC.

This clonotype has a count of ten or more. This CDR3 reads CASSSSGTGLLLNSPLHF. CDR3 in DNA: TGTGCCAGCAGCTCTTCGGGGACAGGGCTTCTTCTAAATTCACCCCTCCACTTT. V usage is TRBV7-9 and J usage is TRBJ1-6; 9 bases align to TRBD1. CDR3 length: 18 amino acids. J was trimmed by 7 bases and V by 4 bases; bases with no gene match: 14. CDR1 is SEHNR and CDR2 is FQNEAQ in the germline V gene (reference sequence).

This clonotype was seen ten or more times. This rearrangement joins TRBV7-9 to TRBJ2-5; D perhaps matches TRBD1 (6 bases). This CDR3 has 15 amino acids. With 6 bases removed from V and 0 bases from J, the gap between germline ends came to 14 bases. CDR1 is SEHNR, CDR2 FQNEAQ, per germline (reference sequence). The CDR3 loop is CASSLTGTYQETQYF. The CDR3 DNA is TGTGCCAGCAGTTTAACCGGGACATACCAAGAGACCCAGTACTTC.

This clonotype was found many times. This rearrangement joins TRBV7-6 to TRBJ2-7; D is perhaps TRBD1 or TRBD2 (5 bases each). V was cut by 4 bases and J by 7 bases, with 14 bases left in between. This CDR3 has 13 residues. Germline CDR1 SGHVS, CDR2 FNYEAQ. CDR3 DNA: TGTGCCAGCAGCTCGGGGCGGCAGATGGAGCAGTACTTC. The encoded protein is CASSSGRQMEQYF.

This chain uses TRBV6-6 with TRBJ2-7; perhaps TRBD1 as D (5 bases). Trimming cost V 4 bases and J 7 bases, with 11 bases left between them. The germline gives CDR1 MNHNY, CDR2 SVGAGI (reference sequence). The CDR3 spans 12 residues. CDR3 sequence reads: CASSFPSGEQYF. The CDR3 DNA reads as TGTGCCAGCAGTTTTCCCTCAGGGGAGCAGTACTTC.

This clonotype was seen at least ten times. The gene calls are TRBV28 and TRBJ1-4; 10 bases line up with TRBD1. The V segment lost 6 bases and the J segment 3 bases; nucleotides outside the gene matches: 10. Germline values: CDR1 MDHEN, CDR2 SYDVKM. This CDR3 is built from 17 residues. The CDR3: CASRPVAGQGSNEKLFF. The CDR3 bases are TGTGCCAGCAGACCCGTAGCGGGACAGGGGTCTAATGAAAAACTGTTTTTT.

This clonotype was counted only a few times. The rearrangement uses TRBV12-3 or TRBV12-4 and TRBJ2-5; 11 bases are a match to TRBD1. The length of the CDR3 is 14 residues. V was pared by 5 bases and J by 5 bases, with 4 bases of the junction left unmatched. The CDR3 is CASSLGQGEETQYF. CDR3 nucleotide sequence: TGTGCCAGCAGTCTGGGACAGGGGGAGGAGACCCAGTACTTC.

Ten or more counts support this clonotype. The gene calls are TRBV6-5 and TRBJ1-4; no clear D. CDR3 length: 13 amino acids. Germline V CDR1 and CDR2: MNHEY, SVGAGI. V lost 4 bases and J 9 bases, leaving 12 bases between the germline ends. Written as DNA, the CDR3 is TGTGCCAGCAGTTTAAATGCCGACCAAAAACTGTTTTTT. This sequence encodes CASSLNADQKLFF.

In this sample, this clonotype turned up many times. J is TRBJ2-1 and V is TRBV6-5; D is possibly TRBD2 (5 bases). V was trimmed by 5 bases and J by 0 bases, leaving 14 bases between them. Germline V gives CDR1 MNHEY, CDR2 SVGAGI. The CDR3 extends over 16 amino acids. CDR3 nucleotide sequence: TGTGCCAGCAGTAAACCCGGGGAGTCCTCCTACAATGAGCAGTTCTTC. Its translation: CASSKPGESSYNEQFF.

This clonotype has at least ten counts. The chain links TRBV5-1 to TRBJ1-2, with a possible D match to TRBD1 (5 bases). V was cut by 3 bases and J by 1 base, with 16 bases left in between. The CDR3 contains 16 residues. Germline values: CDR1 SGHRS, CDR2 YFSETQ. CDR3 in DNA: TGCGCCAGCAGCTCCACCCGGGACGGATATAACTATGGCTACACCTTC. Amino acids: CASSSTRDGYNYGYTF.

The rearrangement links TRBV11-2 to TRBJ2-7, with D possibly matching TRBD2 (5 bases). V gave up 5 bases and J gave up 3 bases, with 11 bases separating them. The CDR3 covers 13 residues. Per germline, CDR1 SGHAT and CDR2 FQNNGV. CDR3 in amino acids: CASSPGLGYEQYF. The CDR3 DNA reads TGTGCCAGCAGCCCAGGACTGGGCTACGAGCAGTACTTC. Looking up the rest from reference TRBV11-2 and TRBJ2-7 gives the full variable domain: EAGVAQSPRYKIIEKRQSVAFWCNPISGHATLYWYQQILGQGPKLLIQFQNNGVVDDSQLPKDRFSAERLKGVDSTLKIQPAKLEDSAVYLCASSPGLGYEQYFGPGTRLTVT.

Ten or more counts support this clonotype. The chain employs TRBV5-1 and TRBJ2-3; TRBD2 might be the D (6 bases). CDR1 SGHRS and CDR2 YFSETQ come from the germline V gene. This CDR3 contains 16 residues. The ends were cut back, 4 bases at V and 0 bases at J, with 15 bases in the middle. DNA of the CDR3: TGCGCCAGCAGCCGGGATGGAGGGAGGAGCACAGATACGCAGTATTTT. Translating gives CASSRDGGRSTDTQYF.

This clonotype was seen at least ten times. The CDR3 reads CASSQGVAQYF. In DNA form, the CDR3 reads TGTGCCAGCAGCCAGGGAGTGGCTCAGTACTTC. V usage is TRBV3-1 and J usage is TRBJ2-5, with a weak D call TRBD2 (5 bases). With 3 bases removed from V and 11 bases from J, the gap between germline ends came to 10 bases. Germline V gene sequence: CDR1 LGHDT, CDR2 YNNKEL (reference sequence). The CDR3 has 11 residues.